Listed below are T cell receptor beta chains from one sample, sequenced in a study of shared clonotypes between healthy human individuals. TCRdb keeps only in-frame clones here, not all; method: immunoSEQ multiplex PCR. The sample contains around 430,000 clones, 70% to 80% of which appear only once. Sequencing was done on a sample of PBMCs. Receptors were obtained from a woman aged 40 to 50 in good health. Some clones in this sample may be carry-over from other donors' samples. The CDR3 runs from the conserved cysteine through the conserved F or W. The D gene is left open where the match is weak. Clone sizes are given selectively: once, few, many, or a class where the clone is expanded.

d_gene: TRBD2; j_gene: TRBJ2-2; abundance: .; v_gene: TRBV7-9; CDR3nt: TGTGCCAGCAGCTTAGACTTAGCTAGCGGGACCGGGGAGCTGTTTTTT; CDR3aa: CASSLDLASGTGELFF
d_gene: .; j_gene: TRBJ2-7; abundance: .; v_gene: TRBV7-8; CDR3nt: TGTGCCAGCAGCTTAGCGCGGGCTAGCGAGTACGAGCAGTACTTC; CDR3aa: CASSLARASEYEQYF
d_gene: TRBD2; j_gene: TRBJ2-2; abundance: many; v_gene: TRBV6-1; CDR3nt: TGTGCCAGCAGGGCTACTAGCGCCGGGGAGCTGTTTTTT; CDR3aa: CASRATSAGELFF
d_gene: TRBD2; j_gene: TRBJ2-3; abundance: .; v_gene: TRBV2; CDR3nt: TGTGCCTTAGCTAGCGGGAGAACAGATACGCAGTATTTT; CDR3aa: CALASGRTDTQYF
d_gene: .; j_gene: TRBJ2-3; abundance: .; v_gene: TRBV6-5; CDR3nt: TGTGCCAGCAGTTACTCTCCCGGAGTGTCAGATACGCAGTATTTT; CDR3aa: CASSYSPGVSDTQYF
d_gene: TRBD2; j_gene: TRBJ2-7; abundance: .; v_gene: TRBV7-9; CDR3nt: TGTGCCAGCAGCCAGGATAGCGGGATAGAGTACGAGCAGTACTTC; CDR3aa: CASSQDSGIEYEQYF
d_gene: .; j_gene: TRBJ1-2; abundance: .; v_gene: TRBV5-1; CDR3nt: TGCGCCAGCAGCTCGTCAGGGGCGGGCTATGGCTACACCTTC; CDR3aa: CASSSSGAGYGYTF
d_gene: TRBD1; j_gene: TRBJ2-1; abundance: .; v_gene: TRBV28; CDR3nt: TGTGCCAGCCGGACAGGTACCTACAATGAGCAGTTCTTC; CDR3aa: CASRTGTYNEQFF
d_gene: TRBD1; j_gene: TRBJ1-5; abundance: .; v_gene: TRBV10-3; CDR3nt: TGTGCCATCAGTGACCTGGGACAGGAAGATCAGCCCCAGCATTTT; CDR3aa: CAISDLGQEDQPQHF
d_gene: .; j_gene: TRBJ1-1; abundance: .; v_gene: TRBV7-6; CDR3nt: TGTGCCAGCAGCTTAAAGTACTCCACTGAAGCTTTCTTT; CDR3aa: CASSLKYSTEAFF
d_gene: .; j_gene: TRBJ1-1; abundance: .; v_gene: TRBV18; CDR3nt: TGTGCCAGCTCCCAGGGTAGGGACACTGAAGCTTTCTTT; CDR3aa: CASSQGRDTEAFF
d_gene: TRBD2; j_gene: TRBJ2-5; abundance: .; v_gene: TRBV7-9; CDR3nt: TGTGCCAGCAGCTTAGGTTGGGGAGGGACTAGCTCCGGAGAGACCCAGTACTTC; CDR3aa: CASSLGWGGTSSGETQYF
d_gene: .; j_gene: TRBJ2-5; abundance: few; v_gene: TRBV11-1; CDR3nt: TGTGCCAGCAGCTTACTTCGGACTGTTCAAGAGACCCAGTACTTC; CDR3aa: CASSLLRTVQETQYF
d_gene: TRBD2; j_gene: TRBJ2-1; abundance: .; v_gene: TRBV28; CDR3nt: TGTGCCAGCAGTTGGGGACTAGCGGGAGTATACAATGAGCAGTTCTTC; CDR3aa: CASSWGLAGVYNEQFF
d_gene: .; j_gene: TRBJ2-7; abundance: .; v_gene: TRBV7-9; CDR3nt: TGTGCCAGCAGCTTAATCTACGAGCAGTACTTC; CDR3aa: CASSLIYEQYF
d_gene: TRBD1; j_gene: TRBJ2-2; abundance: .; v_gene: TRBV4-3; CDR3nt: TGCGCCAGCAGCCAGCCTTCAGGGGGCTCGGACACCGGGGAGCTGTTTTTT; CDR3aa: CASSQPSGGSDTGELFF
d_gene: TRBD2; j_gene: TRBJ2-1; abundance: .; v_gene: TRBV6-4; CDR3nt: TGTGCCAGCAGTGCCCGGACTAGCGGTTACAATGAGCAGTTCTTC; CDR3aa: CASSARTSGYNEQFF
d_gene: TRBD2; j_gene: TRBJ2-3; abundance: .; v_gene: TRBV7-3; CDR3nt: TGTGCCAGCAGCTTATCCAGCGGGAGAACAGATACGCAGTATTTT; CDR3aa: CASSLSSGRTDTQYF
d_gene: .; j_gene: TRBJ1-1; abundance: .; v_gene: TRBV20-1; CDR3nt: TGCAGGTGGTGGGGCTCTGAAGCTTTCTTT; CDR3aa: CRWWGSEAFF
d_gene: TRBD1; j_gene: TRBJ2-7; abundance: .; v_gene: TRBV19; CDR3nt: TGTGCCAGTAGTATCGGTGGGGACAGGTCCTACGAGCAGTACTTC; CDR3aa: CASSIGGDRSYEQYF
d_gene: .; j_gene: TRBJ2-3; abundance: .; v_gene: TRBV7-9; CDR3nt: TGTGCCAGCAGCCCATCCCCATACACTAGCACCTCCCCTTCGGGTACGCAGTATTTT; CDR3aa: CASSPSPYTSTSPSGTQYF
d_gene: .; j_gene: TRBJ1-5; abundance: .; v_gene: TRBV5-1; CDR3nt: TGCGCCAGCAGCTTGTCAGGGTTCGGCAATCAGCCCCAGCATTTT; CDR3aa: CASSLSGFGNQPQHF
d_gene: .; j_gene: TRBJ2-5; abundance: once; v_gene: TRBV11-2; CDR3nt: TGTGCCAGCAGCCCGGGGGCCACGCCCTGGGAGACCCAGTACTTC; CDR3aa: CASSPGATPWETQYF
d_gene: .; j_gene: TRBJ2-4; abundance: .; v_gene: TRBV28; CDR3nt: TGTGCCAGCAGTACGCCCGTCCTAGCCAAAAACATTCAGTACTTC; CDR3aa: CASSTPVLAKNIQYF
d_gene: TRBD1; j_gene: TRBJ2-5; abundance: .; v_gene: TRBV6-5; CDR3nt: TGTGCCAGCAGTAAGACGACAGGGGACCAAGAGACCCAGTACTTC; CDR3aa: CASSKTTGDQETQYF
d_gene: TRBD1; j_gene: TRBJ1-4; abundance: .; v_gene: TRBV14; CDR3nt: TGTGCCAGCAGCCGCCAGTGGACAGGGCCGGGCGAAAAACTGTTTTTT; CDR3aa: CASSRQWTGPGEKLFF
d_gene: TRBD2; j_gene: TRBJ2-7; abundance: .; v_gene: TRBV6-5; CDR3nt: TGTGCCAGCAGTAACCAGCGGGACTACGAGCAGTACTTC; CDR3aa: CASSNQRDYEQYF
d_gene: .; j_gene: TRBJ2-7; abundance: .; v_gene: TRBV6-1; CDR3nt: TGTGCCAGCAGTGATGGGGGGATCTCCTACGAGCAGTACTTC; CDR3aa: CASSDGGISYEQYF
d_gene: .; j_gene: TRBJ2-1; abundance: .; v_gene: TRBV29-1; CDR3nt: TGCAGCGTTAGGAGCGTCATTTTCGGTGAGCAGTTCTTC; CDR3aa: CSVRSVIFGEQFF
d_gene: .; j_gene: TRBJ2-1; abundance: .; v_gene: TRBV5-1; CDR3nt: TGCGCCAGCAGCTTGTCAGGGGCGGCCAACAATGAGCAGTTCTTC; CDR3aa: CASSLSGAANNEQFF
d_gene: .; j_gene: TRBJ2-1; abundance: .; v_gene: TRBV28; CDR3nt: TGTGCCAGCTCGCCGCACAGAGATTTCTACAATGAGCAGTTCTTC; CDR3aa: CASSPHRDFYNEQFF
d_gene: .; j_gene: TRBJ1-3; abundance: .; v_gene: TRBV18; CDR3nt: TGTGCCAGCTCACCATCGGCAGGGGAAAGCTCTGGAAACACCATATATTTT; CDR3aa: CASSPSAGESSGNTIYF
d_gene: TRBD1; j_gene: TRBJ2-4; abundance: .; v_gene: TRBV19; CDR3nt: TGTGCCAGTAGTGTAGGACAGGGGGAGAACATTCAGTACTTC; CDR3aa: CASSVGQGENIQYF
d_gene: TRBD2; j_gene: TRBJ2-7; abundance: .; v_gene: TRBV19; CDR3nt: TGTGCCAGTAGTATCGCCCACCGCGGCGGGAGAGGCGAGCAGTACTTC; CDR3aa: CASSIAHRGGRGEQYF
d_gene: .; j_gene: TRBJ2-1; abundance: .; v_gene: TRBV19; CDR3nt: TGTTCTACGGGCAAGAGCTACAATGAGCAGTTCTTC; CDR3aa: CSTGKSYNEQFF
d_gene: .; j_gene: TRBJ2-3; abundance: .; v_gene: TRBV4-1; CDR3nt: TGCGCCAGCAGCGCACGTCGAGCAGATACGCAGTATTTT; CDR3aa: CASSARRADTQYF
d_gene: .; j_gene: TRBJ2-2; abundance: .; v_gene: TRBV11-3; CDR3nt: TGTGCCAGCAGCTTGCTGGCGGGGAACACCGGGGAGCTGTTTTTT; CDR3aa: CASSLLAGNTGELFF
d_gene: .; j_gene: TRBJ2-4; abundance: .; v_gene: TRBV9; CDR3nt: TGTGCCAGCAGCCCCGGGACAGGACGGGGGGACATTCAGTACTTC; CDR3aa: CASSPGTGRGDIQYF
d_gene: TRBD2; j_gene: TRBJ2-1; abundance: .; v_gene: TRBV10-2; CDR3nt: TGCGCCAGCAGAGACATTGGACTAGCAGTTGGGAATGAGCAGTTCTTC; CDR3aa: CASRDIGLAVGNEQFF
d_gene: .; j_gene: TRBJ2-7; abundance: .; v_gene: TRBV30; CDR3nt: TGTGCCTGGAGTCTGAGGAGCGAGCAGTACTTC; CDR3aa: CAWSLRSEQYF
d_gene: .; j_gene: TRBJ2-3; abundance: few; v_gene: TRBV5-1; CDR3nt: TGCGCCAGCAGCTCCAGGTTCCCCCTAACACTAGCCGGGAACACAGATACGCAGTATTTT; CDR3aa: CASSSRFPLTLAGNTDTQYF
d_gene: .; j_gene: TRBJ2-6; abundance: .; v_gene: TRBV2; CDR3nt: TGTGCCAAAGATAGGGGTGCTGGGGCCAACGTCCTGACTTTC; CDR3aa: CAKDRGAGANVLTF
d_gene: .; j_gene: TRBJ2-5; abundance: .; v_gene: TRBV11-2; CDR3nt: TGTGCCAGCAGCACCGCTAGGGGTACTCGGGAGACCCAGTACTTC; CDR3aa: CASSTARGTRETQYF
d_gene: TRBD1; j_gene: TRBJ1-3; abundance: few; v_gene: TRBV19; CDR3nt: TGTGCCAGTAGTCCGGACAGGGGCGACCTTGGAAACACCATATATTTT; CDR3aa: CASSPDRGDLGNTIYF
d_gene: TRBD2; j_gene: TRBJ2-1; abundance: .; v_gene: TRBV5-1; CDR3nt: TGCGCCAGCAGCTCCCAGGGACTAGCTTACAATGAGCAGTTCTTC; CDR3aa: CASSSQGLAYNEQFF
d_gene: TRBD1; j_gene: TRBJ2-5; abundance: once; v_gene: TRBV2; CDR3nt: TGTGCCAGCAATAAACAGGGGACGCAAGAGACCCAGTACTTC; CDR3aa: CASNKQGTQETQYF